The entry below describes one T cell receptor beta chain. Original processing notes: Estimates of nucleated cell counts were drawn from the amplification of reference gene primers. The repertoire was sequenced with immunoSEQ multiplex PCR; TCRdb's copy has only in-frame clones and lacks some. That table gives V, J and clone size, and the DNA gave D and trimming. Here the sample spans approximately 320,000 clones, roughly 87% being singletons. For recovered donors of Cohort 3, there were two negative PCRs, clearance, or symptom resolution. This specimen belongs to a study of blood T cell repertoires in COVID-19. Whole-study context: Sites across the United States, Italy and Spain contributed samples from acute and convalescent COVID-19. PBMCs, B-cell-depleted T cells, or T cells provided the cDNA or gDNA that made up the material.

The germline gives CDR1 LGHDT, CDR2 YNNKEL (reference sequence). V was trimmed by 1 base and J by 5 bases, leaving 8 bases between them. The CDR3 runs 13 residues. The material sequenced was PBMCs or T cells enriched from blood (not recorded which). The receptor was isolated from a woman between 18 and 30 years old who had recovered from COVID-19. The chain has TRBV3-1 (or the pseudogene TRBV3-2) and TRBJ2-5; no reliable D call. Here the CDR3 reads CASSQGRVETQYF. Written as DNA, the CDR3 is TGTGCCAGCAGCCAAGGACGGGTGGAGACCCAGTACTTC.